A single sample gave rise to the 31 T cell receptor beta chains below, sequenced in a study of OX40 agonist ivuxolimab in advanced cancers. Clones were sequenced by immunoSEQ multiplex PCR, and TCRdb holds only the in-frame ones, with some missing. The data contain around 84,000 clones, roughly 89% of them seen just once; the ten biggest clones take up approximately 0.19%. This material consisted of CD4+ or CD8+ T cells sorted from blood, taken in a trial of the OX40 agonist ivuxolimab. Every receptor here comes from an adult with an advanced solid tumor such as melanoma, head and neck, liver or kidney cancer.

The DNA of the CDR3 is TGTGCCAGCAGCTTAGGGCTGGGTGCGAACACCGGGGAGCTGTTTTTT. It is translated as CASSLGLGANTGELFF. The chain combines TRBV13 with TRBJ2-2; D ambiguous. Trimming took off 0 bases at V and 0 bases at J, with 8 bases between the two ends. The CDR3 consists of 16 residues. From germline, CDR1 is PRHDT and CDR2 FYEKMQ (reference sequence).

The chain carries TRBV5-1 and TRBJ2-6; TRBD1 matches 7 bases. There are 17 residues in the CDR3. Germline CDR1 SGHRS, CDR2 YFSETQ. Trimming at V came to 2 bases and at J to 0 bases, leaving 5 bases not matched to a gene. For the CDR3, the DNA is TGCGCCAGCAGCTTTAGAACAGGGGACTCTGGGGCCAACGTCCTGACTTTC. This translates into CASSFRTGDSGANVLTF.

V usage is TRBV25-1 and J usage is TRBJ2-7; possible D gene TRBD2, 5 bases. The germline CDR1 and CDR2 sequences are MGHDK and SYGVNS. Trimming took 1 base from V and 7 from J, leaving 17 bases between them. The CDR3 is 15 residues long. CDR3 region: CASSEFRGSGWEQYF. In DNA form, the CDR3 reads TGTGCCAGCAGTGAATTTCGTGGGAGTGGTTGGGAGCAGTACTTC.

The V and J genes are TRBV19 and TRBJ2-7, with D possibly TRBD2 on 6 matching bases. The germline V and J ends were trimmed by 4 bases and 2 bases, with 15 bases remaining between them. The CDR3 runs 15 residues. Germline CDR1 reads LNHDA; CDR2 reads SQIVND (reference sequence). The CDR3 DNA reads TGTGCCAGTAGTAGGGCGCCGGGGGATACCTACGAGCAGTACTTC. This codes for CASSRAPGDTYEQYF.

The chain has TRBV7-8 and TRBJ2-7; D might be TRBD1 (6 bases). The CDR3 runs to 16 residues. Germline-derived CDR1 and CDR2 are SGHVS and FQNEAQ. V dropped 3 bases and J dropped 0 bases, with 15 bases sitting between them. The DNA of the CDR3 is TGTGCCAGCAGCTTTGGTCGGACAGCGTCCTCCTACGAGCAGTACTTC. Residues: CASSFGRTASSYEQYF.

This clone came up once. This CDR3 reads CASSWVGTQHTGELFF. DNA for the CDR3: TGCGCCAGCAGCTGGGTAGGCACCCAGCACACCGGGGAGCTGTTTTTT. The chain employs TRBV5-1 and TRBJ2-2, with unresolved D. CDR3 size: 16 residues. Trimming removed 3 bases from V and 3 bases from J, with 15 bases in between. Germline V gene sequence: CDR1 SGHRS, CDR2 YFSETQ.

The gene calls are TRBV19 and TRBJ1-4, with D unresolved. Germline loops: CDR1 LNHDA, CDR2 SQIVND (reference sequence). The CDR3 consists of 11 residues. Trimming left V 5 bases short and J 10 bases short, with 8 bases between. CDR3 residues: CASSLTGKLFF. CDR3 in DNA: TGTGCCAGTAGTTTGACGGGAAAACTGTTTTTT. The full variable domain, rest sourced from reference TRBV19 and TRBJ1-4, is DGGITQSPKYLFRKEGQNVTLSCEQNLNHDAMYWYRQDPGQGLRLIYYSQIVNDFQKGDIAEGYSVSREKKESFPLTVTSAQKNPTAFYLCASSLTGKLFFGSGTQLSVL.

The V and J genes are TRBV5-1 and TRBJ1-4, with 12 bases that match TRBD1. The junction had 10 bases not matched to a gene; V was cut back by 1 base and J by 9 bases. This CDR3 is built from 17 residues. Per germline, CDR1 SGHRS and CDR2 YFSETQ. Here the CDR3 DNA reads TGCGCCAGCAGCTTGACCGGGACAGGGGGCAGACTAAAAAAACTGTTTTTT. Protein sequence: CASSLTGTGGRLKKLFF.

The chain employs TRBV15 and TRBJ1-1; unclear D gene. The CDR3 has 14 amino acids. The ends were cut back, 0 bases at V and 6 bases at J, with 11 bases in the middle. Germline CDR1 LNHNV, CDR2 YYDKDF (reference sequence). The DNA for the CDR3 is TGTGCCACCAGCAGAGATTGGACGGGGTCTGAAGCTTTCTTT. This encodes CATSRDWTGSEAFF.

The chain links TRBV6-1 to TRBJ2-2; D is unclear. The CDR3 spans 13 residues. V gave up 9 bases and J gave up 6 bases, with 14 bases separating them. Germline V CDR1 and CDR2: MNHNS, SASEGT. The CDR3 reads CASGPGVAGELFF. The CDR3 bases are TGTGCCAGTGGACCCGGCGTGGCCGGGGAGCTGTTTTTT.

V gene TRBV9 combines with J gene TRBJ2-3; a possible D gene is TRBD1 (5 bases). Between the trimmed V and J ends, which lost 4 bases and 3 bases, there was a span of 9 bases. Germline V gene data show CDR1 as SGDLS and CDR2 as YYNGEE. This CDR3 comprises 13 residues. CDR3: CASSPSGTDTQYF. The CDR3 DNA sequence: TGTGCCAGCAGCCCTTCAGGGACAGATACGCAGTATTTT.

V usage is TRBV10-2 and J usage is TRBJ2-5; D is unresolved. Germline V CDR1 and CDR2: WSHSY, SAAADI. V was trimmed by 4 bases and J by 5 bases, leaving 5 bases between them. The CDR3 spans 11 residues. The CDR3 sequence is CASSGKETQYF. In nucleotides, the CDR3 is TGCGCCAGCAGTGGAAAGGAGACCCAGTACTTC.

The chain carries TRBV30 and TRBJ2-2; D may be TRBD2 (5 bases). The V end lost 8 bases, the J end lost 0 bases, and 16 bases lay between the germline ends. This CDR3 region has 15 residues. Germline CDR1 is GTSNPN and CDR2 is SVGIG (reference sequence). CDR3: CARSVRATNTGELFF. The CDR3 DNA reads as TGTGCCCGTAGTGTGAGGGCTACGAACACCGGGGAGCTGTTTTTT.

The rearrangement links TRBV6-5 to TRBJ1-1; D not certain. The CDR3 consists of 12 residues. Deletions cut 10 bases from V and 1 base from J, with 10 bases between. In germline, CDR1 is MNHEY, CDR2 SVGAGI. The CDR3 DNA reads TGTGCCACCAACCGGGGGAACACTGAAGCTTTCTTT. Translation: CATNRGNTEAFF.

The genes are TRBV11-1 and TRBJ2-5; D unresolved. CDR1 is SGHAT and CDR2 is FQDESV in the germline V gene (reference sequence). V lost 5 bases to trimming and J lost 5 bases, with 9 bases between them. The CDR3 runs 12 residues. The CDR3 DNA follows: TGTGCCAGCAGCCTACCTTTCGAGACCCAGTACTTC. Its translation is CASSLPFETQYF.

This clone was picked up one time. V usage is TRBV27 and J usage is TRBJ2-3, with a tentative D call TRBD1 (6 bases). The V gene lost 5 bases and the J gene lost 2 bases, with 14 bases spanning the gap. This CDR3 has 15 amino acids. Germline-derived CDR1 and CDR2 are MNHEY and SMNVEV (reference sequence). The CDR3 here is CASSRGQGFTDTQYF. CDR3 in DNA: TGTGCCAGCAGTAGGGGTCAGGGGTTCACAGATACGCAGTATTTT.

This clone was detected only a few times. The chain joins TRBV5-4 to TRBJ1-1, with unresolved D. This CDR3 is built from 14 residues. Trimming removed 1 base from V and 1 base from J, with 8 bases in between. Per the germline V gene, CDR1 is SGHNT and CDR2 is YYREEE (reference sequence). The CDR3 loop is CASSLLRTNTEAFF. The CDR3 coding sequence is TGTGCCAGCAGCTTGCTGAGGACGAACACTGAAGCTTTCTTT.

The table lists this clone with a count of one. The chain employs TRBV5-1 and TRBJ1-1; D gene ambiguous. V dropped 4 bases and J dropped 3 bases, with 10 bases sitting between them. Germline lookup yields CDR1 SGHRS and CDR2 YFSETQ. The CDR3 runs to 13 residues. The CDR3 DNA sequence: TGCGCCAGCAGCCCTGGAATCGACACTGAAGCTTTCTTT. It encodes CASSPGIDTEAFF.

This CDR3 is CAILPLAGVGEQFF. The CDR3 coding sequence is TGTGCCATCCTGCCACTAGCGGGAGTGGGTGAGCAGTTCTTC. The J gene is TRBJ2-1, the V gene TRBV6-1; 11 bases match TRBD2. The CDR3 has 14 amino acids. From germline, CDR1 is MNHNS and CDR2 SASEGT. V was pared by 10 bases and J by 9 bases, with 11 bases of the junction left unmatched.

The chain recombines TRBV27 with TRBJ2-3; a weak D match, TRBD2 (5 bases). Trimming took off 3 bases at V and 5 bases at J, with 12 bases between the two ends. CDR1 and CDR2 from the germline V gene are MNHEY and SMNVEV (reference sequence). This CDR3 is 14 amino acids long. The CDR3 DNA reads as TGTGCCAGCAGTTTGTTACGTGCGGGAGATACGCAGTATTTT. This sequence encodes CASSLLRAGDTQYF.

V gene TRBV6-1 combines with J gene TRBJ2-2; D might be TRBD1 (5 bases). The CDR3 consists of 14 residues. The V and J ends lost 4 bases and 1 base respectively, with 7 bases between them. CDR1 is MNHNS, CDR2 SASEGT, per germline. The CDR3 nucleotides read TGTGCCAGCAGTGGGGGCGGGAACACCGGGGAGCTGTTTTTT. This gives the protein CASSGGGNTGELFF.

The rearrangement joins TRBV27 to TRBJ2-3; either TRBD1 or TRBD2 may supply D (5 bases each). V was trimmed by 5 bases and J by 0 bases, leaving 15 bases between them. This CDR3 has 16 amino acids. The germline gives CDR1 MNHEY, CDR2 SMNVEV (reference sequence). The CDR3 reads CASSGQSGPSTDTQYF. The DNA for the CDR3 is TGTGCCAGCAGTGGACAAAGCGGTCCTAGCACAGATACGCAGTATTTT.

The V and J genes are TRBV19 and TRBJ2-5, with TRBD1 identical over 7 bases. The CDR3 is 14 residues long. From germline, CDR1 is LNHDA and CDR2 SQIVND (reference sequence). Germline trimming cut 4 bases from V and 4 bases from J; bases unmatched to any gene: 6. This CDR3 is CASSNYRGSETQYF. CDR3 nucleotides: TGTGCCAGTAGTAATTACAGGGGTTCAGAGACCCAGTACTTC.

The chain is built from TRBV7-9 and TRBJ1-4, with 8 bases matching TRBD1. The CDR3 extends over 15 amino acids. Germline V gene lookup returns CDR1 SEHNR and CDR2 FQNEAQ (reference sequence). Trimming took 4 bases from V and 8 from J; bases not matched to a gene: 9. The CDR3 sequence is CASSYGQGGREKLFF. The CDR3 DNA sequence: TGTGCCAGCAGCTACGGACAGGGCGGGAGGGAAAAACTGTTTTTT.

The chain carries TRBV6-5 and TRBJ2-2, with D tentatively TRBD1 or TRBD2 (5 bases each). CDR3 length: 14 residues. V gave up 8 bases and J gave up 1 base, with 11 bases separating them. Germline V CDR1 and CDR2: MNHEY, SVGAGI. The CDR3 DNA is TGTGCCAGCCGTGGGACCTTGAACACCGGGGAGCTGTTTTTT. This sequence encodes CASRGTLNTGELFF.

This chain joins TRBV30 and TRBJ1-1, with a weak D call TRBD1 (5 bases). CDR3 length: 20 amino acids. V was clipped by 3 bases and J by 2 bases, with 31 bases between them. Per germline, CDR1 GTSNPN and CDR2 SVGIG (reference sequence). The CDR3 sequence is CAWRRYPGTSLQAVNTEAFF. The CDR3 DNA sequence: TGTGCCTGGAGGCGATACCCCGGAACCTCCTTACAGGCCGTAAACACTGAAGCTTTCTTT.

The DNA for the CDR3 is TGTGCCAGCAGTTTAGCGGAGGGTACCGATACGCAGTATTTT. It codes for CASSLAEGTDTQYF. The rearrangement links TRBV27 to TRBJ2-3; D is possibly TRBD2 (6 bases). The CDR3 totals 14 residues. The germline V gene encodes CDR1 MNHEY and CDR2 SMNVEV (reference sequence). The V gene lost 2 bases and the J gene lost 6 bases, with 12 bases spanning the gap.

CDR3 amino acids: CASSLVWLSYNEQFF. The CDR3 DNA follows: TGTGCCAGCAGCTTAGTTTGGCTCTCCTACAATGAGCAGTTCTTC. This chain uses TRBV7-2 with TRBJ2-1; no reliable D call. V lost 1 base to trimming and J lost 0 bases, with 7 bases between them. CDR1 and CDR2 from the germline V gene are SGHTA and FQGNSA. The CDR3 spans 15 residues.

The V gene is TRBV11-2, the J gene TRBJ1-3; D gene unclear. CDR1 is SGHAT and CDR2 is FQNNGV in the germline V gene. Between the trimmed V and J ends, which lost 6 bases and 1 base, there was a span of 7 bases. CDR3 length equals 13 residues. The CDR3 DNA follows: TGTGCCAGCAGGCCCCCGTCTGGAAACACCATATATTTT. The encoded protein is CASRPPSGNTIYF.

The J gene is TRBJ2-1, the V gene TRBV28; TRBD1 matches at 9 bases. CDR3 length: 14 amino acids. V lost 5 bases and J lost 6; bases outside the gene matches: 5. Germline V CDR1 and CDR2: MDHEN, SYDVKM. CDR3 sequence (DNA): TGTGCCAGCAGTCACAGGGGGCTGGCCAATGAGCAGTTCTTC. Translating it yields CASSHRGLANEQFF.

The rearrangement links TRBV27 to TRBJ2-1, with D possibly being TRBD1 (6 bases). Trimming pared 3 bases from V and 7 bases from J, leaving 16 bases between. From germline, CDR1 is MNHEY and CDR2 SMNVEV (reference sequence). This CDR3 has 15 residues. The CDR3, as DNA: TGTGCCAGCAGTTTGGGCGGGTTTCAGGGGAATGAGCAGTTCTTC. It yields the protein CASSLGGFQGNEQFF.